The clone carrying this T cell receptor (beta chain) was seen repeatedly, ten times or more. Its antigen is currently unknown. The data were obtained in a study of T-cell memory formation after mild COVID-19. Study-wide results and limits: In pre-infection memory, a portion of responding clones appeared, which suggested that cross-reactive memory joined. CD4/CD8 balance characterized clones contracting day 15 to 85, and CD4+ skew characterized later expanders. Shrinking CD4+ clones resided mostly in CM and EM, and CD8+ ones in EMRA.

Constant-segment primers and 5'RACE yielded cDNA libraries for TCR alpha and TCR beta, each carrying sample barcodes and UMIs. TCRdb analysed the 5' RACE reads with MiXCR anew, one entry per CDR3 protein. The repertoire holds 200,000 to 250,000 distinct CDR3 sequences, with more than 8% as singletons. The CDR3 extends over 13 amino acids. Trimming removed 4 bases at V and 0 bases at J, with 5 bases between. CDR1 is SGHRS and CDR2 is YFSETQ in the germline V gene. The TCR was taken from a man aged 18-30 years who had mild COVID-19 (a few samples of this study predate the infection). Cell type and time point are not known. The rearrangement uses TRBV5-1 and TRBJ2-1, with a possible D match to TRBD2 (5 bases). Sequencing input: PBMCs or a T cell subset sorted from them (not recorded which). The CDR3 reads CASSRGSYNEQFF. The DNA of the CDR3 is TGCGCCAGCAGCCGGGGCTCCTACAATGAGCAGTTCTTC.